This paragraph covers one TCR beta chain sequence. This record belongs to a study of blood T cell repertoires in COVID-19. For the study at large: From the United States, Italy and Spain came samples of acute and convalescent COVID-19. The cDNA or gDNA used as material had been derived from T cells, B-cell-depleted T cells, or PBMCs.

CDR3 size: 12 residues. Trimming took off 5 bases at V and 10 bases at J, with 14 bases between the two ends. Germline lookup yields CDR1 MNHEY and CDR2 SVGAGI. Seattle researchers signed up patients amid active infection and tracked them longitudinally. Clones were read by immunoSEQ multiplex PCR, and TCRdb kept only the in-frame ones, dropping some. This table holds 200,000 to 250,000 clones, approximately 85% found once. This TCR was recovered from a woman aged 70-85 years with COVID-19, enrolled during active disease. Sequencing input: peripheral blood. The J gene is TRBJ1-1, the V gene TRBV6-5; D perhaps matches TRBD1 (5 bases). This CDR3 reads CASSLRGSGAFF. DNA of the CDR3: TGTGCCAGCAGTCTCCGGGGGAGCGGAGCTTTCTTT.